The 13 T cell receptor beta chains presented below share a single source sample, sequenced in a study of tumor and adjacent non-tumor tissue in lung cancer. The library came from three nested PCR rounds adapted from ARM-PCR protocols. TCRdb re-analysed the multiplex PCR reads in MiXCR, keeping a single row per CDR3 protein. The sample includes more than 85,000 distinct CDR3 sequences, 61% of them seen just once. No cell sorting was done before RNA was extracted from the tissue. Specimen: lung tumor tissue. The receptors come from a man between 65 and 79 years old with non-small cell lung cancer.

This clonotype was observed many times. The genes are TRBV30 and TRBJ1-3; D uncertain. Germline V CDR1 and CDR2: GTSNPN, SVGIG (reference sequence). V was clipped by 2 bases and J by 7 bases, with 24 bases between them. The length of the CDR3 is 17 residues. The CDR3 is CAWSPPSWGVGGNTIYF. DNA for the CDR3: TGTGCCTGGAGTCCCCCGAGTTGGGGTGTAGGTGGGAACACCATATATTTT.

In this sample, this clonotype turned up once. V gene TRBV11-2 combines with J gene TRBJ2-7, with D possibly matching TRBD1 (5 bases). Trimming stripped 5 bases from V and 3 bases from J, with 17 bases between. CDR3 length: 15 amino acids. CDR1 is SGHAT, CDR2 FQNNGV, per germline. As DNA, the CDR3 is TGTGCCAGCAGCATGGATACCATAAGGGGCTACGAGCAGTACTTC. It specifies CASSMDTIRGYEQYF.

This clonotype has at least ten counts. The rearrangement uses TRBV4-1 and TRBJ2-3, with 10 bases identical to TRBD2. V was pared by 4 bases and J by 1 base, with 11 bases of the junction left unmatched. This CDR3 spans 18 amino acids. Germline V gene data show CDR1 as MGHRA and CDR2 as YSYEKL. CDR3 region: CASSLRALGTSGTDTQYF. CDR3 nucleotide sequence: TGCGCCAGCAGCCTCCGAGCCCTCGGGACTAGCGGCACAGATACGCAGTATTTT.

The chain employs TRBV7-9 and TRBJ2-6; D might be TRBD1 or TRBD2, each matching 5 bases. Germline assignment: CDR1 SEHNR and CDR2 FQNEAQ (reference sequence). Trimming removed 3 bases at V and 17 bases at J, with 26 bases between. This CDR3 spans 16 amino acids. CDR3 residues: CASSFLATNGANGLTF. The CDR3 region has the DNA TGTGCCAGCAGCTTCCTCGCTACTAACGGGGCCAACGGCTTGACTTTC.

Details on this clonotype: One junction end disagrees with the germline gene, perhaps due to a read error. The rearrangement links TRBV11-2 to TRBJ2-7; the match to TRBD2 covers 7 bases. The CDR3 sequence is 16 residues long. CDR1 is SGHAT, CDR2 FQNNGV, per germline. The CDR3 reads CTSSPRGVGVPYEQYF. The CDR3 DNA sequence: TGTACCAGCAGCCCTCGGGGGGTAGGGGTCCCCTACGAGCAGTACTTC. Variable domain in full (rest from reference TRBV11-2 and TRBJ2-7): EAGVAQSPRYKIIEKRQSVAFWCNPISGHATLYWYQQILGQGPKLLIQFQNNGVVDDSQLPKDRFSAERLKGVDSTLKIQPAKLEDSAVYLCTSSPRGVGVPYEQYFGPGTRLTVT.

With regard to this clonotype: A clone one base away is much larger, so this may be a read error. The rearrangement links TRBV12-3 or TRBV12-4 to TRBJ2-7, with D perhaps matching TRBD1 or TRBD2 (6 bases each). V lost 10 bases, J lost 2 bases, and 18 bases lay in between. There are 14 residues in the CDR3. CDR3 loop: CAIKRAGGPYEQYF. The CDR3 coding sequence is TGTGCCATCAAGAGGGCCGGGGGCCCCTACGAGCAGTACTTC.

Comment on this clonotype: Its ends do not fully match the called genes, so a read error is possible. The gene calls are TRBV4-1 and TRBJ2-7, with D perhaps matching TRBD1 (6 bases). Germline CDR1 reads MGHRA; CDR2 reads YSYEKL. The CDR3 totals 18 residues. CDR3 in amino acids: CASSQERFSGHTAREQYF. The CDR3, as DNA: TGCGCCAGCAGCCAAGAGAGGTTTTCGGGACACACTGCTCGCGAGCAATACTTC.

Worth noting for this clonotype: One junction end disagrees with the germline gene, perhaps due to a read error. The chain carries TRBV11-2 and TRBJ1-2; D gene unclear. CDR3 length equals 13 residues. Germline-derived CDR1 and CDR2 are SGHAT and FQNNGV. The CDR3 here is CVSSPRVESGYTF. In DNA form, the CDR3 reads TGTGTCAGCAGCCCTCGGGTGGAGTCCGGCTACACCTTC. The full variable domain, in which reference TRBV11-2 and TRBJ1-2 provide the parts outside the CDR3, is EAGVAQSPRYKIIEKRQSVAFWCNPISGHATLYWYQQILGQGPKLLIQFQNNGVVDDSQLPKDRFSAERLKGVDSTLKIQPAKLEDSAVYLCVSSPRVESGYTFGSGTRLTVV.

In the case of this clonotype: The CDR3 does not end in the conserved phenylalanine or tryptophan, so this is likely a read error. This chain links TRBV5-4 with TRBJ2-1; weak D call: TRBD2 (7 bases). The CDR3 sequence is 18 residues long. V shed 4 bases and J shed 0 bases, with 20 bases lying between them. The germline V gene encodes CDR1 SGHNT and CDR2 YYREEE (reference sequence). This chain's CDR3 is CASSPITGGLSSYNEQFS. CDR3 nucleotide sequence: TGTGCCAGCAGCCCTATAACGGGGGGCCTTAGCTCCTACAATGAGCAGTTCTCC.

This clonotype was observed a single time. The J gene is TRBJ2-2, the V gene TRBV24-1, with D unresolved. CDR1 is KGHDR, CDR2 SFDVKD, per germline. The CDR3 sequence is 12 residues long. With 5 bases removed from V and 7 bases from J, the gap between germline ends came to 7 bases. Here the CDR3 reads CATSGQLGELFF. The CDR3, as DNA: TGTGCCACCAGTGGGCAGCTCGGGGAGCTGTTTTTT.

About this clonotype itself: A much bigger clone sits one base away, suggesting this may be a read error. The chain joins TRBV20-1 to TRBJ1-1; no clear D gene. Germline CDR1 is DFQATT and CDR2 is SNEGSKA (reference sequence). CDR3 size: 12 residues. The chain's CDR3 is CNVGNRNTEAFF. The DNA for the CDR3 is TGCAATGTAGGGAACAGGAACACTGAAGCTTTCTTT.

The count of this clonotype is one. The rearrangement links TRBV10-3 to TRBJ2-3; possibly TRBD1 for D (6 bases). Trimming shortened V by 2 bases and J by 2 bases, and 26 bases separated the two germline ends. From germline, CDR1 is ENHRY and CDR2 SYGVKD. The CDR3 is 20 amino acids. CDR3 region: CAISERQVDSIGLDTDTQYF. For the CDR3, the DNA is TGTGCCATCAGTGAGAGACAGGTCGACTCCATAGGCTTAGACACAGATACGCAGTATTTT.

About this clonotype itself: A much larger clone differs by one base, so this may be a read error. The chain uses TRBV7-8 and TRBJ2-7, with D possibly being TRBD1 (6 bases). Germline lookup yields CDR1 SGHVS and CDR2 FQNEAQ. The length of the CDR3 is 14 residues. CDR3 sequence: CASSLGQEAYEQHF. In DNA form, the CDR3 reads TGTGCCAGCAGCTTAGGACAGGAGGCCTACGAGCAGCACTTC.